This T cell receptor (beta chain) was sequenced during a study of T cells after yellow fever vaccination. They built TCR cDNA with 5'RACE template switching, a step that put in a universal primer site and UMIs. TCRdb called the 5' RACE reads again in MiXCR, with one record for every CDR3 protein. The table has 300,000 to 450,000 distinct CDR3 sequences, 6.2% seen once; the top ten hold about 15%. This clonotype has more than one count but fewer than ten. The sequence was obtained from a young man who received the YFV17D yellow fever vaccine. This material consisted of PBMCs, taken 5 days after the yellow fever booster vaccination.

The CDR3 DNA reads as TGTGCCAGCAGCGCCTACCGGGAGAGCTCCTACAATGAGCAGTTCTTC. Protein sequence: CASSAYRESSYNEQFF. This chain links TRBV5-6 with TRBJ2-1, with a tentative D call TRBD2 (6 bases). V was trimmed by 4 bases and J by 0 bases, leaving 14 bases between them. Germline V gives CDR1 SGHDT, CDR2 YYEEEE. This CDR3 is built from 16 residues.